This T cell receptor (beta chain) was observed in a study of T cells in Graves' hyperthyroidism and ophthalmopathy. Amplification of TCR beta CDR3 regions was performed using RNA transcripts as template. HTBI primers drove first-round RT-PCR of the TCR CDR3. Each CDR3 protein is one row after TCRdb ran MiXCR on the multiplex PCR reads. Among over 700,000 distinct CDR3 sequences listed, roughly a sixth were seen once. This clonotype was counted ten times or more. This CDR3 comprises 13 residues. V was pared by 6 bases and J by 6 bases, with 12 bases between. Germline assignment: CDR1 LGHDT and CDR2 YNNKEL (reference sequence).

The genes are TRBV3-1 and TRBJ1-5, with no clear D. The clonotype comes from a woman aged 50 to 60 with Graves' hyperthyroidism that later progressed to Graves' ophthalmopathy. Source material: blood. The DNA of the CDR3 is TGTGCCAGCAGTCCTCTATCGAGTCAGCCCCAGCATTTT. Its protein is CASSPLSSQPQHF.